The clone carrying this T cell receptor beta chain appeared a single time. The antigen remains undetermined. The PCR made use of 60 Vbeta and 13 Jbeta primers. Using immunoSEQ multiplex PCR, the repertoire was profiled, and TCRdb retains in-frame clones only, with some absent. The table includes roughly 100,000 clones, more than 65% detected once. The entry originates in a study of cytomegalovirus exposure and HLA in healthy donors. Findings of the study overall: Rates of TCR association differed by HLA locus in a later analysis, with DRB1 highest and HLA-C lowest.

Per germline, CDR1 SGHVS and CDR2 FQNEAQ. V was pared by 5 bases and J by 5 bases, with 8 bases of the junction left unmatched. CDR3 length equals 16 residues. Sequences were obtained from PBMCs. The clonotype was recovered from a man aged 30 to 45 in good health and CMV-seronegative. The V call is TRBV7-8, the J call TRBJ2-3, with 12 bases matching TRBD2. CDR3 protein: CASSARLAGAGDTQYF. The CDR3 DNA reads as TGTGCCAGCAGCGCGCGACTAGCGGGAGCGGGAGATACGCAGTATTTT.